This TCR beta chain is drawn from a study of T cell repertoires in cytomegalovirus infection. The overall study: Peptides in the study included HLA-C-restricted and HLA-B-restricted CMV epitopes. CMV infection plus the matching HLA type was flagged by public TCR beta signatures. Findings of the study overall: Carriers of CMV and the relevant HLA type were discriminated by public TCR beta frequency. What dominated the ex vivo response were HLA-C-restricted CMV-specific TCR beta clonotypes.

MiXCR was run by TCRdb on the reads, yielding one entry per CDR3 protein. The sample shows approximately 110,000 distinct CDR3 sequences, over 30% of them seen only once. V shed 5 bases, J shed 6 bases, and the junction held 5 bases outside the gene matches. Germline CDR1 SGHTA, CDR2 FQGTGA. CDR3 length: 13 residues. This clonotype showed up just a few times. Its antigen is as yet unknown. V usage is TRBV7-3 and J usage is TRBJ2-7; the match to TRBD1 covers 9 bases. The receptor was derived from a human donor in good health (CMV status not recorded). Some clones in this sample may be carry-over from other donors' samples. The sequencing here drew on CD8+ T cells from cultured PBMCs, taken from culture after CMV antigen stimulation. The CDR3 region is CASSPGTGSEQYF. In DNA, the CDR3 is TGTGCCAGCAGCCCCGGGACAGGGAGCGAGCAGTACTTC.